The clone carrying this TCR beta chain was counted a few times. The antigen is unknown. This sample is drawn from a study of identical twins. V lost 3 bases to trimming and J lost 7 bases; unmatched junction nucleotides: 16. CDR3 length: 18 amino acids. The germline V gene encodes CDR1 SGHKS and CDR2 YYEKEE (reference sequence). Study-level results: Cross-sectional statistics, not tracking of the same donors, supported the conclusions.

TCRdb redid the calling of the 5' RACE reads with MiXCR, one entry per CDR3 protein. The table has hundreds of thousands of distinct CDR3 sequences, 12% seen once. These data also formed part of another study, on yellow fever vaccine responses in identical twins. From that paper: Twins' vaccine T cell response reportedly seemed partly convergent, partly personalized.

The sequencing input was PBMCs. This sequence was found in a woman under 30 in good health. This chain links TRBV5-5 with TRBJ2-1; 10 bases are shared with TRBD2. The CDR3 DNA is TGTGCCAGCAGCTCTACAAAGATTAGCGGGGGGCCGCTAAATGAGCAGTTCTTC. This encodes CASSSTKISGGPLNEQFF.